Sequencing of this TCR beta chain was carried out in a study of blood T cell repertoires in COVID-19. Study at large: Collection of acute and convalescent COVID-19 samples took place in the United States, Italy and Spain. Sources were T cells, B-cell-depleted T cells, or PBMCs; the material itself was cDNA or gDNA.

There are 15 residues in the CDR3. Germline-derived CDR1 and CDR2 are MNHNS and SASEGT. Germline trimming cut 7 bases from V and 11 bases from J; bases unmatched to any gene: 14. Authors' analysis steps: Estimates of nucleated cell counts were drawn from the amplification of reference gene primers. Libraries were prepared by immunoSEQ multiplex PCR; TCRdb keeps only in-frame clonotypes and omits some of them. V and J calls plus clone size are reproduced from that table; the DNA served to infer D and trimming. This table has approximately 36,000 clones, approximately 75% appearing once. This clone appeared a single time.

This chain uses TRBV6-1 with TRBJ1-5; 10 nucleotides line up with TRBD1. Sequencing was carried out using peripheral blood. The sequence was collected from a human donor in a cohort sampled during active or convalescent COVID-19. The donor label of this sample is uncertain. The CDR3 DNA reads TGTGCCAGCACCCCACCGGGGACAGGGGAATCAGCCCAGCATTTT. Translating it yields CASTPPGTGESAQHF.